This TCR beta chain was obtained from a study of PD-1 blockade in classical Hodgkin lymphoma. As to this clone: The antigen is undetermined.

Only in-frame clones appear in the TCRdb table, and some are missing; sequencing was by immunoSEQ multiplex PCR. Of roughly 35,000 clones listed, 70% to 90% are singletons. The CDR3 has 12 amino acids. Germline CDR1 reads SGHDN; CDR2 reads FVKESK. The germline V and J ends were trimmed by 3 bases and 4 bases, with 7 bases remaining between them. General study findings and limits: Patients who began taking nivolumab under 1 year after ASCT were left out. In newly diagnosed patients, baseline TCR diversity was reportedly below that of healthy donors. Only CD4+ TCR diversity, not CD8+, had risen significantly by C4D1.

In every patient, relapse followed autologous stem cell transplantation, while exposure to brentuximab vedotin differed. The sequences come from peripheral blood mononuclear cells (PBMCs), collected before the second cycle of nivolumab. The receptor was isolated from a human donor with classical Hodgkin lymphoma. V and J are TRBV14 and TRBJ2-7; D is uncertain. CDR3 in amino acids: CASSQSWYEQYF. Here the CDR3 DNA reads TGTGCCAGCAGCCAGTCCTGGTACGAGCAGTACTTC.